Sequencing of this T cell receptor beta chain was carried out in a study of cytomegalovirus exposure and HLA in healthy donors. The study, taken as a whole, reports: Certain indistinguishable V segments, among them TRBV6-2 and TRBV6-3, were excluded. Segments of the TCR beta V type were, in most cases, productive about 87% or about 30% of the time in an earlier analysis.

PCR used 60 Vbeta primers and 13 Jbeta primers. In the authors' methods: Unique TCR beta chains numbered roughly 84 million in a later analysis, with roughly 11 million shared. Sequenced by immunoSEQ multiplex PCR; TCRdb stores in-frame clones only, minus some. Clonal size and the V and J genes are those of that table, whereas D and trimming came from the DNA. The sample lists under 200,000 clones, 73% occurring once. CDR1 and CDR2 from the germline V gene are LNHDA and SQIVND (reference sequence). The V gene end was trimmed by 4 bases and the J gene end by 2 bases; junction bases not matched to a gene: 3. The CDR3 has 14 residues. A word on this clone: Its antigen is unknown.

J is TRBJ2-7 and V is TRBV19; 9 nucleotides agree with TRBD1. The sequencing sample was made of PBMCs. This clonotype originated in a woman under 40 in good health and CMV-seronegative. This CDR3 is CASSTGQGPYEQYF. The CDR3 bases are TGTGCCAGTAGTACGGGACAGGGACCCTACGAGCAGTACTTC.